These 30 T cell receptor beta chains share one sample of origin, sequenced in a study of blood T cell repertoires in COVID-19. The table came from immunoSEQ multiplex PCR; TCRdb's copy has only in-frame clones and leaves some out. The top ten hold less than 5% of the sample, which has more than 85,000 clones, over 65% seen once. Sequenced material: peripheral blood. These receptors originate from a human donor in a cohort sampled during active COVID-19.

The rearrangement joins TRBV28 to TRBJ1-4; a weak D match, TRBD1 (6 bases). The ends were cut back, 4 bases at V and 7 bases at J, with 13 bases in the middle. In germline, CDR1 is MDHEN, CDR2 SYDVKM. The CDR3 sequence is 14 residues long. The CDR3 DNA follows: TGTGCCAGCAGTTCTACAGGGTTGGGTGAAAAACTGTTTTTT. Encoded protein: CASSSTGLGEKLFF.

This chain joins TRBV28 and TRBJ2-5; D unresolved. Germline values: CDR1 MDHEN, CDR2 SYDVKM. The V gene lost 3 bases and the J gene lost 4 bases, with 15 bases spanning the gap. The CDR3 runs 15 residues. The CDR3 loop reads CASSFPLGSRETQYF. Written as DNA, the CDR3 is TGTGCCAGCAGTTTCCCCCTGGGCAGTCGAGAGACCCAGTACTTC. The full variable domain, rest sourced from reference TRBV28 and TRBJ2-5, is DVKVTQSSRYLVKRTGEKVFLECVQDMDHENMFWYRQDPGLGLRLIYFSYDVKMKEKGDIPEGYSVSREKKERFSLILESASTNQTSMYLCASSFPLGSRETQYFGPGTRLLVL.

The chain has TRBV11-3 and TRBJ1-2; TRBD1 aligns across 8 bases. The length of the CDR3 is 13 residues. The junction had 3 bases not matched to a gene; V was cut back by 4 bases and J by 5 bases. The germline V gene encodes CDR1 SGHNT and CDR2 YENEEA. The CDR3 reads CASSWDRTYGYTF. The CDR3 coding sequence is TGTGCCAGCAGCTGGGACAGGACGTATGGCTACACCTTC.

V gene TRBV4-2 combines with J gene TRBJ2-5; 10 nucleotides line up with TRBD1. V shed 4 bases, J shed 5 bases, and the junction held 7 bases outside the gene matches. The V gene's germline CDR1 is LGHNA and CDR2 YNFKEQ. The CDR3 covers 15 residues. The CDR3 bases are TGTGCCAGCAGCCCCTGGGACAGGGGAGGCGAGACCCAGTACTTC. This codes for CASSPWDRGGETQYF.

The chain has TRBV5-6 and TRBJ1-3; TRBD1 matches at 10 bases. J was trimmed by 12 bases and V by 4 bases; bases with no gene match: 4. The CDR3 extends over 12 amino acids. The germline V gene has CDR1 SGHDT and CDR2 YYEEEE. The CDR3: CASSARTGGIYF. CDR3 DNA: TGTGCCAGCAGCGCGAGGACAGGGGGCATATATTTT.

The CDR3 protein is CASSFGQGGGYTF. For the CDR3, the DNA is TGTGCCAGCAGTTTCGGCCAGGGAGGGGGCTACACCTTC. The chain combines TRBV27 with TRBJ1-2, with D tentatively TRBD1 (5 bases). This CDR3 is built from 13 residues. V shed 3 bases and J shed 8 bases, with 13 bases lying between them. Germline V gene data show CDR1 as MNHEY and CDR2 as SMNVEV (reference sequence).

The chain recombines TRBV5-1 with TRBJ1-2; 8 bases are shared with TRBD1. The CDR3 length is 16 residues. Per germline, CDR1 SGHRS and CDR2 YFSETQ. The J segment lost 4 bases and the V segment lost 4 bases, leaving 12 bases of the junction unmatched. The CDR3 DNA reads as TGCGCCAGCAGCGGCCAGGGGGCAGGGGTATCCTATGGCTACACCTTC. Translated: CASSGQGAGVSYGYTF.

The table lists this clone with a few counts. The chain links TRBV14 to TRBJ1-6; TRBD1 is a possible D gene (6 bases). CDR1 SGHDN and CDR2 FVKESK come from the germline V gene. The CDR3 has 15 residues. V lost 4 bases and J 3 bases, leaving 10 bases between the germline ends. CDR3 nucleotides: TGTGCCAGCAGCCCAAGGACAGTCTATAATTCACCCCTCCACTTT. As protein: CASSPRTVYNSPLHF.

CDR3 coding DNA: TGTGCCAGCAGTTCTAGGAGCGAGCAGTACTTC. Its translation: CASSSRSEQYF. The chain combines TRBV12-3 or TRBV12-4 with TRBJ2-7; D is unresolved. With 4 bases removed from V and 6 bases from J, the gap between germline ends came to 7 bases. The CDR3 spans 11 residues.

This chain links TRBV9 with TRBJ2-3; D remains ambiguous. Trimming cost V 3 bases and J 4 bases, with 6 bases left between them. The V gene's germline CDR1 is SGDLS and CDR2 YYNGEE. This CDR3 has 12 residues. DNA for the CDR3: TGTGCCAGCAGCGGGAGTGCAGATACGCAGTATTTT. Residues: CASSGSADTQYF.

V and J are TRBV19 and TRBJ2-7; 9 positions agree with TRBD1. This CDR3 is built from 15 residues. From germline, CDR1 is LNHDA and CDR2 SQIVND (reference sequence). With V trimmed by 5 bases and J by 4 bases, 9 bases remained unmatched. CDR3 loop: CASSFPGQGAYEQYF. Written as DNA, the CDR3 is TGTGCCAGTAGTTTCCCGGGACAGGGAGCGTACGAGCAGTACTTC.

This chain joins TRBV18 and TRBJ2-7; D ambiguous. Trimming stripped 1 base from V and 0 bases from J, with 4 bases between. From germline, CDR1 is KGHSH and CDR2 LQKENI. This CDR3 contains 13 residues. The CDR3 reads CASSPRHSYEQYF. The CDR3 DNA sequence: TGTGCCAGCTCACCACGTCACTCCTACGAGCAGTACTTC.

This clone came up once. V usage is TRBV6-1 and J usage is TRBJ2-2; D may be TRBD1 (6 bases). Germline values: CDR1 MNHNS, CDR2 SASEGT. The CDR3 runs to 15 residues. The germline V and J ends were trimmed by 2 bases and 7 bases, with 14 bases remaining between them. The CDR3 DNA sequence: TGTGCCAGCAGTGAAAACCCAGGGGTGAGCGGGGAGCTGTTTTTT. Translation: CASSENPGVSGELFF.

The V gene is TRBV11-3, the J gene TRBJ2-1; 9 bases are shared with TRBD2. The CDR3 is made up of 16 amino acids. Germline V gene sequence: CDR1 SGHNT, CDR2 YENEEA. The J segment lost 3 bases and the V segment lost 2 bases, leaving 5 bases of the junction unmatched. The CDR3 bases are TGTGCCAGCAGCTTAAGGGGAGCGGGGGGCTACAATGAGCAGTTCTTC. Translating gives CASSLRGAGGYNEQFF. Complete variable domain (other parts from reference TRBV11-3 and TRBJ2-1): EAGVVQSPRYKIIEKKQPVAFWCNPISGHNTLYWYLQNLGQGPELLIRYENEEAVDDSQLPKDRFSAERLKGVDSTLKIQPAELGDSAVYLCASSLRGAGGYNEQFFGPGTRLTVL.

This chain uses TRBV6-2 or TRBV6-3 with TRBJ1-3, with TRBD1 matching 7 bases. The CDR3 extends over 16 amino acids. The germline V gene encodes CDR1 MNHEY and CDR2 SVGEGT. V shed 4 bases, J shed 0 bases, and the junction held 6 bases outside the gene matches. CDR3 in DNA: TGTGCCAGCAGTTGGGGACAGACCTTCTCTGGAAACACCATATATTTT. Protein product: CASSWGQTFSGNTIYF.

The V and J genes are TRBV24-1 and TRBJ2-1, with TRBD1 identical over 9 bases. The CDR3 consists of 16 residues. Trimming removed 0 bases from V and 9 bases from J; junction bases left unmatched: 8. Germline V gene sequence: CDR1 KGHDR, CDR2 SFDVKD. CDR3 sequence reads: CATSDLHRGRVVEQFF. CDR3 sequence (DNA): TGTGCCACCAGTGATTTGCACAGGGGGCGGGTAGTTGAGCAGTTCTTC.

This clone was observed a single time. CDR3: CASSLQGGQETQYF. CDR3 DNA sequence: TGCGCCAGCAGCTTACAGGGAGGGCAAGAGACCCAGTACTTC. The J gene is TRBJ2-5, the V gene TRBV5-1; D perhaps matches TRBD2 (7 bases). Germline loops: CDR1 SGHRS, CDR2 YFSETQ. The CDR3 extends over 14 amino acids. Deletions cut 2 bases from V and 2 bases from J, with 10 bases between.

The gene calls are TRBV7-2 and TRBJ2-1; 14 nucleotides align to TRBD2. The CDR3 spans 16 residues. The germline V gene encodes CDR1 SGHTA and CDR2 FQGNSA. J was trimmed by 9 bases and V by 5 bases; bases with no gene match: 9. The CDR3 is CASSRRLAGGQSEQFF. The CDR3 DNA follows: TGTGCCAGCAGCCGCAGACTAGCGGGGGGGCAGAGTGAGCAGTTCTTC.

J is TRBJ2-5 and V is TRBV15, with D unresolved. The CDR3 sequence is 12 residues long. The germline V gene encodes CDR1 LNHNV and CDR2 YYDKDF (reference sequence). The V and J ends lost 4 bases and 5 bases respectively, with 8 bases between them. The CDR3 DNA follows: TGTGCCACCAGCATCGGGTCTGAGACCCAGTACTTC. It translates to CATSIGSETQYF.

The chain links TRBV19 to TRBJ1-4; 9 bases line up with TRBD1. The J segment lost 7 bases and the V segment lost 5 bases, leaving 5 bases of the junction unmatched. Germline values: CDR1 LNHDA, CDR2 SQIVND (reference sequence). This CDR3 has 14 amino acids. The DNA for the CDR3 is TGTGCCAGTAGTCTCAGACAGGGGGGTGAAAAACTGTTTTTT. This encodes CASSLRQGGEKLFF.

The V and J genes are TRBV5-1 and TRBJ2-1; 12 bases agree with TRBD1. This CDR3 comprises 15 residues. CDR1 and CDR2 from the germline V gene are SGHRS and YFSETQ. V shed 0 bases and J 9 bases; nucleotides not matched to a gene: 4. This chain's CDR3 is CASSLGPGQGAEQFF. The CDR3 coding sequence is TGCGCCAGCAGCTTGGGCCCGGGACAGGGGGCTGAGCAGTTCTTC.

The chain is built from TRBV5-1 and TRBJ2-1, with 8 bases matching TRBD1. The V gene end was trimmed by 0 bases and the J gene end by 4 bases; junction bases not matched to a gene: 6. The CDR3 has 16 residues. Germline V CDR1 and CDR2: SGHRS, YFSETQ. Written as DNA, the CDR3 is TGCGCCAGCAGCTTGGGGTCGGGACAGGCATACAATGAGCAGTTCTTC. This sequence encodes CASSLGSGQAYNEQFF.

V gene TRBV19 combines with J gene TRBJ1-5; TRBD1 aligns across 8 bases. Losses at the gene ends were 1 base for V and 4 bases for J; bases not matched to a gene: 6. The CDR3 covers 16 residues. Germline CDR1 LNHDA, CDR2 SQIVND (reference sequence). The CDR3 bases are TGTGCCAGTAGTATAGGCGAAAGGACAGGGAATCAGCCCCAGCATTTT. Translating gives CASSIGERTGNQPQHF. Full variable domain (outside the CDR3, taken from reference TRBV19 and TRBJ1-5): DGGITQSPKYLFRKEGQNVTLSCEQNLNHDAMYWYRQDPGQGLRLIYYSQIVNDFQKGDIAEGYSVSREKKESFPLTVTSAQKNPTAFYLCASSIGERTGNQPQHFGDGTRLSIL.

Written as DNA, the CDR3 is TGTGCCAGCAGCCGGGACAGTGGCTATGGCTACACCTTC. Its protein product is CASSRDSGYGYTF. The chain couples TRBV7-3 to TRBJ1-2; 7 nucleotides match TRBD1. The CDR3 runs 13 residues. Germline lookup yields CDR1 SGHTA and CDR2 FQGTGA. Unmatched junction bases numbered 4, after V lost 5 bases and J lost 4 bases.

Here the CDR3 DNA reads TGTGCCAGCAGCTTTGTGTCCGGGTTCACCGGGGAGCTGTTTTTT. Translation: CASSFVSGFTGELFF. The chain joins TRBV7-3 to TRBJ2-2; D is uncertain. V was shortened by 3 bases and J by 4 bases, with 12 bases between the two germline ends. This CDR3 comprises 15 residues. Germline CDR1 SGHTA, CDR2 FQGTGA.

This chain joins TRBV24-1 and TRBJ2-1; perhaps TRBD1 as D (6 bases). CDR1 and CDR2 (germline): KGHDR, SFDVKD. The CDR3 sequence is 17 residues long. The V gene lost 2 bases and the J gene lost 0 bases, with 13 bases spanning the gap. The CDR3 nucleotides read TGTGCCACCAGTGATTCTAGGGCACAGGGCTCCTACAATGAGCAGTTCTTC. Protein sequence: CATSDSRAQGSYNEQFF.

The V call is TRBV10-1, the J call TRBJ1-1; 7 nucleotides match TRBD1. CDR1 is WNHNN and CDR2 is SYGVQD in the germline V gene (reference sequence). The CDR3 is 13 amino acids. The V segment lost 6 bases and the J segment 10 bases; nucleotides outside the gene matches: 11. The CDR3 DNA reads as TGCGCCAGCAGCCCTGAGGGGGCATTGAGAGCTTTCTTT. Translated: CASSPEGALRAFF.

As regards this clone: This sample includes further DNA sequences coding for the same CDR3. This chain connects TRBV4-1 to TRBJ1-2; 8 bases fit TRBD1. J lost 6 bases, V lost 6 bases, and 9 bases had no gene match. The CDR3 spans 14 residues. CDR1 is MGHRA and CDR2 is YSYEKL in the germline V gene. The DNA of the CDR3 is TGCGCCAGCAGTCAAAATCAGGGGGCCAATGGCTACACCTTC. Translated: CASSQNQGANGYTF.

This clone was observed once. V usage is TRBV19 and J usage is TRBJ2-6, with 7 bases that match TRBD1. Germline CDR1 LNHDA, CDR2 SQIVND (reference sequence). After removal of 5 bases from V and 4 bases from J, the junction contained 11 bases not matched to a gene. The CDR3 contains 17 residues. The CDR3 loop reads CASSPNLGGAGANVLTF. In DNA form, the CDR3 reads TGTGCCAGTAGTCCAAATTTAGGGGGCGCGGGGGCCAACGTCCTGACTTTC.

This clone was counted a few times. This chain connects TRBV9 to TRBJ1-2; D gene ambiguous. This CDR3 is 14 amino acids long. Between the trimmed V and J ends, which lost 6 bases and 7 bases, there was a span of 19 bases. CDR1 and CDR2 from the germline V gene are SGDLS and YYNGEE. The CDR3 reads CASNAVPQATGYTF. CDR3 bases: TGTGCCAGCAACGCAGTCCCCCAGGCGACTGGCTACACCTTC. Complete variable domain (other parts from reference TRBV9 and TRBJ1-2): DSGVTQTPKHLITATGQRVTLRCSPRSGDLSVYWYQQSLDQGLQFLIQYYNGEERAKGNILERFSAQQFPDLHSELNLSSLELGDSALYFCASNAVPQATGYTFGSGTRLTVV.